Described below is a single T cell receptor beta chain sequence and its context. The CDR3 is 13 residues long. Per germline, CDR1 SNHLY and CDR2 FYNNEI. Trimming removed 4 bases at V and 11 bases at J, with 15 bases between. The entry originates in a study of blood T cell repertoires in COVID-19. Whole-study context: Italy, Spain and the United States were the sources of the convalescent and acute COVID-19 samples. PBMCs, B-cell-depleted T cells, or T cells provided the cDNA or gDNA that made up the material.

In the study's own analysis: Estimation of nucleated cell counts was performed using reference gene primer amplification. Repertoires were generated with immunoSEQ multiplex PCR, while TCRdb's copy carries only in-frame clones and drops some. V, J and clone size are taken as reported in that table, and D and trimming were inferred from the DNA itself. The sample consists of more than 60,000 clones, about 91% of them appearing once. The sequenced material came from peripheral blood. This clonotype originated in a woman aged 45-65 years with active COVID-19. V and J are TRBV2 and TRBJ1-5; weak D call: TRBD1 (5 bases). CDR3 nucleotide sequence: TGTGCCAGCAGTGTTACGGACACGGATTCCCAGCATTTT. This translates into CASSVTDTDSQHF.